These 10 T cell receptor beta chains were sequenced from one sample in a study of T cells in localized non-small cell lung cancer. The repertoire was sequenced with immunoSEQ multiplex PCR; TCRdb's copy has only in-frame clones and lacks some. In the table there are around 2,600 clones, almost 40% of which are singletons. This specimen was lung tumor tissue, taken before any cancer treatment. Receptor source: a male donor at least 60 years old with stage II squamous cell lung carcinoma.

This clone was detected only a few times. This chain joins TRBV6-8 and TRBJ1-1; 7 bases are a match to TRBD1. Germline CDR1 reads MNHGY; CDR2 reads SAAAGT. The CDR3 length is 12 residues. Trimming removed 7 bases from V and 10 bases from J; junction bases left unmatched: 9. CDR3 nucleotide sequence: TGTGCCAGCACTAACAGACAGGGTAGAGCTTTCTTT. Protein product: CASTNRQGRAFF.

The V gene is TRBV7-1, the J gene TRBJ2-2, with 7 bases identical to TRBD2. TRBV7-1 is assigned to the ORF class and has an uncertain function. The CDR3 loop spans 15 amino acids. V lost 3 bases and J lost 6; bases outside the gene matches: 7. CDR3 amino acids: CASSSHRAGAGELFF. The CDR3 DNA is TGTGCCAGCAGCTCTCATAGGGCGGGAGCCGGGGAGCTGTTTTTT.

The V gene is TRBV29-1, the J gene TRBJ2-3; TRBD2 is a possible D gene (5 bases). V lost 7 bases, J lost 5 bases, and 19 bases lay in between. The germline CDR1 and CDR2 sequences are SQVTM and ANQGSEA. The CDR3 is 14 residues long. This CDR3 reads CSARTSSSLDTQYF. The DNA for the CDR3 is TGCAGCGCTCGGACTTCCTCCTCTCTAGATACGCAGTATTTT.

The rearrangement links TRBV6-8 to TRBJ1-2, with 10 bases lining up with TRBD1. Germline trimming cut 5 bases from V and 4 bases from J; bases unmatched to any gene: 4. The germline gives CDR1 MNHGY, CDR2 SAAAGT. The CDR3 is 14 amino acids. In DNA form, the CDR3 reads TGTGCCAGCAGTGACAGGGGGCTTGGCTATGGCTACACCTTC. It is translated as CASSDRGLGYGYTF.

By frequency in the sample, this clone is large. The genes are TRBV6-8 and TRBJ2-1, with 7 bases lining up with TRBD1. Trimming removed 6 bases from V and 6 bases from J; junction bases left unmatched: 8. The CDR3 length is 14 residues. The V gene's germline CDR1 is MNHGY and CDR2 SAAAGT. In nucleotides, the CDR3 is TGTGCCAGCAGACGGGACAGTGGGGGCAATGAGCAGTTCTTC. Translating gives CASRRDSGGNEQFF.

The gene calls are TRBV19 and TRBJ1-5, with unresolved D. Between the trimmed V and J ends, which lost 1 base and 3 bases, there was a span of 13 bases. This CDR3 is built from 16 residues. Germline V CDR1 and CDR2: LNHDA, SQIVND (reference sequence). In DNA form, the CDR3 reads TGTGCCAGTAGTATAGGAAAGACGTCACCCAATCAGCCCCAGCATTTT. Protein: CASSIGKTSPNQPQHF.

This rearrangement joins TRBV19 to TRBJ2-7; TRBD1 aligns across 12 bases. J lost 5 bases, V lost 2 bases, and 4 bases had no gene match. The CDR3 has 15 amino acids. CDR1 LNHDA and CDR2 SQIVND come from the germline V gene (reference sequence). CDR3 amino acids: CASSISGQGADEQYF. In DNA form, the CDR3 reads TGTGCCAGTAGTATATCGGGACAGGGGGCCGACGAGCAGTACTTC.

This clone was seen a handful of times. The chain employs TRBV28 and TRBJ1-5; maybe TRBD1 (5 bases). The germline gives CDR1 MDHEN, CDR2 SYDVKM. The ends were cut back, 2 bases at V and 7 bases at J, with 12 bases in the middle. The CDR3 has 14 residues. CDR3 region: CASSLEGRIQPQHF. CDR3 nucleotide sequence: TGTGCCAGCAGTTTAGAGGGACGGATACAGCCCCAGCATTTT.

The V call is TRBV19, the J call TRBJ2-7; perhaps TRBD2 as D (6 bases). This CDR3 contains 14 residues. Germline CDR1 reads LNHDA; CDR2 reads SQIVND (reference sequence). V dropped 5 bases and J dropped 1 base, with 12 bases sitting between them. The CDR3 protein is CASSSRESSYEQYF. The CDR3, as DNA: TGTGCCAGTAGTTCTCGGGAGAGTTCCTACGAGCAGTACTTC.

This clone appeared a few times. The CDR3, as DNA: TGTGCCAGCAGTGAATGGGACAGGGCGGACGCTTTCTTT. It encodes CASSEWDRADAFF. This chain connects TRBV25-1 to TRBJ1-1; 9 bases agree with TRBD1. The CDR3 has 13 residues. Germline V gene lookup returns CDR1 MGHDK and CDR2 SYGVNS. V dropped 1 base and J dropped 11; count of bases not matched to a gene: 5.